The TCR beta chain described here comes from a study of beta chain features in type 1 diabetes. Study details: Age, gender, cell numbers and subset yield matched between patients and controls. General study points: With patients and controls alike, PCR might favor shorter templates to an equal degree. A pattern of fewer insertions and more deletions at VDJ junctions was seen in type 1 diabetes patients. Within each of all four CD4+ subsets, Type 1 diabetes patients had TCRB CDR3s that were moderately but significantly shorter.

Concerning this clone: The antigen is unknown.

The whole isolated RNA underwent reverse transcription, so sequencing captured expressed TCRB transcripts. Sequencing used immunoSEQ multiplex PCR; TCRdb keeps in-frame clones, though not all of them. The sample yields 600,000 or so clones, 11% to 15% seen once. The germline V gene has CDR1 SGHRS and CDR2 YFSETQ. Trimming cost V 5 bases and J 2 bases, with 17 bases left between them. The CDR3 covers 15 residues. Input material: naive CD4+ T cells from blood. V and J are TRBV5-1 and TRBJ2-7, with no clear D. This TCR was sampled from a man aged 18 to 30 with type 1 diabetes. The CDR3 DNA sequence: TGCGCCAGCAGTAGTCAGCGAGATGAAACCTACGAGCAGTACTTC. It codes for CASSSQRDETYEQYF. Looking up the rest from reference TRBV5-1 and TRBJ2-7 gives the full variable domain: KAGVTQTPRYLIKTRGQQVTLSCSPISGHRSVSWYQQTPGQGLQFLFEYFSETQRNKGNFPGRFSGRQFSNSRSEMNVSTLELGDSALYLCASSSQRDETYEQYFGPGTRLTVT.